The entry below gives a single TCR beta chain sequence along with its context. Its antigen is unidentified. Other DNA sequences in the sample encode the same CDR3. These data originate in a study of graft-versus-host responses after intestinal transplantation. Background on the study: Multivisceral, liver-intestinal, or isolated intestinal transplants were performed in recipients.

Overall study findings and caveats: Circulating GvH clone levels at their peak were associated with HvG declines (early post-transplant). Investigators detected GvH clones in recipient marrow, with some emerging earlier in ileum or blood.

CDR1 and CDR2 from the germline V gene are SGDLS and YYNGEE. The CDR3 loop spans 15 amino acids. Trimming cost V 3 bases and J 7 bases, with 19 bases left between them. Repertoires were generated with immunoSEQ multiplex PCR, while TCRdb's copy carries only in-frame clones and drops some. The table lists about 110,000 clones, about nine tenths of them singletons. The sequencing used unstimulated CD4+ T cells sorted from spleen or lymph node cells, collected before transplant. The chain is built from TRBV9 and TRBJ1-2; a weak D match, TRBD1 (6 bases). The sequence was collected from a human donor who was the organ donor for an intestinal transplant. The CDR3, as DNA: TGTGCCAGCAGCGGTCAAGGGGGTTCGGGGCGTGGCTACACCTTC. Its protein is CASSGQGGSGRGYTF. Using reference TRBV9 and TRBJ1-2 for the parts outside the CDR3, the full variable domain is DSGVTQTPKHLITATGQRVTLRCSPRSGDLSVYWYQQSLDQGLQFLIQYYNGEERAKGNILERFSAQQFPDLHSELNLSSLELGDSALYFCASSGQGGSGRGYTFGSGTRLTVV.